One T cell receptor beta chain is described in this entry. Its antigen is unknown. PCR amplification relied on 60 Vbeta primers (plus 13 Jbeta primers). Sequencing used immunoSEQ multiplex PCR; TCRdb keeps in-frame clones, though not all of them. The data contain approximately 59,000 clones, 78% of them seen just once; the ten biggest clones take up approximately 2.9%. The record originates from a study of cytomegalovirus exposure and HLA in healthy donors. Study-wide points: Evidence from a later analysis indicated that most CMV-associated TCR beta chains looked HLA-restricted. Upon later analysis, TCR association rates were observed to vary by HLA locus, being highest for DRB1 and lowest for HLA-C.

The sequenced sample consisted of PBMCs. The clonotype originates from a girl between 10 and 17 years old in good health and CMV-seropositive.

In DNA, the CDR3 is TGTGCCAGCCCAGGGGGCGGGACTAGCGGGTTCGAGCAGTACTTC. This sequence encodes CASPGGGTSGFEQYF. V gene TRBV6-1 combines with J gene TRBJ2-7, with TRBD2 identical over 12 bases. Germline V gene sequence: CDR1 MNHNS, CDR2 SASEGT. V lost 8 bases to trimming and J lost 6 bases; unmatched junction nucleotides: 11. CDR3 length: 15 residues.